The following is a T cell receptor (beta chain) sequence with its context. What it recognizes is unknown. V lost 6 bases to trimming and J lost 1 base, with 8 bases between them. Germline CDR1 ENHRY, CDR2 SYGVKD. CDR3 size: 13 residues. The data are from a study of radiotherapy plus CTLA-4 blockade in lung cancer. Study overall: Overall, 15% to 20% of patients showed an objective response, while 31% attained disease control. Study-level results: Among reported predictors of response, early blood T cell clone dynamics with interferon-beta performed best. TCR clones from tumors expanded in blood after radiotherapy plus ipilimumab.

Here immunoSEQ multiplex PCR was the method, and the copy in TCRdb shows in-frame clones only, minus some. The repertoire has about 90,000 clones, less than 80% of them found once; the top ten carry more than 12%. The genes are TRBV10-3 and TRBJ2-3; D unclear. Sequenced material: peripheral blood, taken from a patient treated with radiotherapy plus ipilimumab. The clonotype originates from a human donor with non-small cell lung cancer that progressed on radiotherapy plus ipilimumab. The CDR3 DNA is TGTGCCATCAGCGCCCCGGGCACAGATACGCAGTATTTT. Protein: CAISAPGTDTQYF.